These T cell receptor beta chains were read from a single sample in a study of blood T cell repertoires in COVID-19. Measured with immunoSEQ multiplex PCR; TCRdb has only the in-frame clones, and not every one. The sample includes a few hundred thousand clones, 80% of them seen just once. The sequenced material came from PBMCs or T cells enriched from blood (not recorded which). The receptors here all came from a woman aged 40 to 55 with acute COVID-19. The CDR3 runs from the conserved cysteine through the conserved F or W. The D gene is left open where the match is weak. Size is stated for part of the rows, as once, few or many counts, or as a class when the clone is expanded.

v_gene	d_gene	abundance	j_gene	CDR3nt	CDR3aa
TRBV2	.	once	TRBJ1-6	TGTGCCAGCAGTTTCCTGATAGGGCCGGGAAGTAATTCACCCCTCCACTTT	CASSFLIGPGSNSPLHF
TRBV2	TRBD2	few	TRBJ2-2	TGTGCCAGCAGCGCGACTGACTGGCGGGGGGCCAACACCGGGGAGCTGTTTTTT	CASSATDWRGANTGELFF
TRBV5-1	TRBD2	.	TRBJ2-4	TGCGCCAGCAGCTTGGTAGGGGCTAGCGGGGGGAAAAACATTCAGTACTTC	CASSLVGASGGKNIQYF
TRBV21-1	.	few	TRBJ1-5	TGTGCCAGCAGCAAAATTGCACGGGGAAATACGCCCAAAGATGCGTATAGCAATCAGCCCCAGCATTTT	CASSKIARGNTPKDAYSNQPQHF
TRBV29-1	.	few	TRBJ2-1	TGCAGCGCTAAACGACTCTCCTACAATGAGCAGTTCTTC	CSAKRLSYNEQFF
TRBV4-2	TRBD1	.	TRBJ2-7	TGTGCCAGCAGCCAGGGGACAGTGGGGGAGCAGTACTTC	CASSQGTVGEQYF
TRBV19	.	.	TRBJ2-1	TGTGCCAGTAGTATCACCTTGCGATTGATCTACAATGAGCAGTTCTTC	CASSITLRLIYNEQFF
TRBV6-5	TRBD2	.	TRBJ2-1	TGTGCCAGCAGCCCGGGACTAGCGGCCAATGAGCAGTTCTTC	CASSPGLAANEQFF
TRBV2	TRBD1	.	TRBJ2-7	TGTGCCAGTACAGGGGCCCCAGGCGAGCAGTACTTC	CASTGAPGEQYF
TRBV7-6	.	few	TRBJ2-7	TGTGCCAGCAGCTTAACAAGCGGCTACGAGCAGTACTTC	CASSLTSGYEQYF
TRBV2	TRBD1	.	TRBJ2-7	TGTGCCGGTGCGAGACAGGGCGGCGAGCAGTACTTC	CAGARQGGEQYF
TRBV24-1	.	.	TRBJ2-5	TGTGCCACCAGTGACACTTCGGTCGAAGAGACCCAGTACTTC	CATSDTSVEETQYF